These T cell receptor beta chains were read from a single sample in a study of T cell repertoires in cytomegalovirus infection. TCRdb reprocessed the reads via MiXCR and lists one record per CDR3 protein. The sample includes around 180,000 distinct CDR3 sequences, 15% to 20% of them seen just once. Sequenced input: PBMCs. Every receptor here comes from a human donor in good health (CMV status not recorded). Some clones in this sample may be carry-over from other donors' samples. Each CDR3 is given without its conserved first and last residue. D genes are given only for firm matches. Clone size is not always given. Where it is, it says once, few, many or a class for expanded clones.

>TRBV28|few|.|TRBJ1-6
ASRGLLYSPLH
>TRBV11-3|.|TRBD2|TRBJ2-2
ASSPGLAWGPGELF
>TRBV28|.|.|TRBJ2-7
ASTSPYEQY
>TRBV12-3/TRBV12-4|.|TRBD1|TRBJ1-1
ASSLGDRRGTEAF
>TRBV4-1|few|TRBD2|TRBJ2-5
ASSQGWSREAMETQY
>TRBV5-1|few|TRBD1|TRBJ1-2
ASSPGQRLGYT
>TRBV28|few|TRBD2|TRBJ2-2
ATGTSGSVRELF
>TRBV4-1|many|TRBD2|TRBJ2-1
ASSPQGLAGRSEQF
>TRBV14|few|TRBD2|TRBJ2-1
ASSHKAGGFNEQF
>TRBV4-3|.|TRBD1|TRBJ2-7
ASSQRQGISYEQY
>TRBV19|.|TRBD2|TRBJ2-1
ASSITSGPYNEQF
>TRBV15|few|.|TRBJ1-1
ATSRDPPRENTEAF
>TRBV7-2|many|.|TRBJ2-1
ASSFYGKYNEQF
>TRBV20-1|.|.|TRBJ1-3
SARQVLAGNTIY
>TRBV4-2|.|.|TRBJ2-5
ASSQAAAPGTQY
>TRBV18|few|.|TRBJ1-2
ASSQATGNYGYT
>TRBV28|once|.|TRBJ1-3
ASSLNSGVVNTIY
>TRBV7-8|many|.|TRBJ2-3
ASSFQVARDYTQY